These 22 T cell receptor beta chains were all obtained from the same sample, sequenced in a study of spatial heterogeneity in lung cancer. TCRdb reprocessed the 5' RACE reads via MiXCR and lists one record per CDR3 protein. The profile shows 30,000 to 40,000 distinct CDR3 sequences, around 7.6% of them singletons. Specified time point: blood at routine non-recurrence follow-up after resection. The sequencing here drew on PBMCs, taken at follow-up. The receptors stem from a male donor with early-stage non-small cell lung cancer.

The chain is built from TRBV20-1 and TRBJ2-7, with TRBD2 matching 13 bases. This CDR3 is 14 amino acids long. After removal of 6 bases from V and 3 bases from J, the junction contained 5 bases not matched to a gene. CDR1 DFQATT and CDR2 SNEGSKA come from the germline V gene (reference sequence). The CDR3 DNA reads TGCAGTGCATTTACTAGCGGGGGGGGCTACGAGCAGTACTTC. Its protein is CSAFTSGGGYEQYF.

This clonotype was detected ten times or more. This chain uses TRBV11-2 with TRBJ1-1; D is undetermined. This CDR3 region has 18 residues. Trimming left V 1 base short and J 6 bases short, with 24 bases between. The germline V gene has CDR1 SGHAT and CDR2 FQNNGV. The DNA of the CDR3 is TGTGCCAGCAGCTTAGGATCCCCCCTACGATTACCGCGGGCTGAAGCTTTCTTT. Amino acid sequence: CASSLGSPLRLPRAEAFF.

The chain has TRBV5-6 and TRBJ2-7, with 9 bases aligning to TRBD1. The germline CDR1 and CDR2 sequences are SGHDT and YYEEEE. CDR3 size: 15 residues. V trimming: 3 bases; J trimming: 3 bases; junction bases outside the gene matches: 7. The CDR3 nucleotides are TGTGCCAGCAGCTGGGGGACAGGGAGAAACTACGAGCAGTACTTC. Translated: CASSWGTGRNYEQYF. The variable domain in full, completed from reference TRBV5-6 and TRBJ2-7, reads DAGVTQSPTHLIKTRGQQVTLRCSPKSGHDTVSWYQQALGQGPQFIFQYYEEEERQRGNFPDRFSGHQFPNYSSELNVNALLLGDSALYLCASSWGTGRNYEQYFGPGTRLTVT.

This clonotype was found many times. The rearrangement joins TRBV5-1 to TRBJ1-1; D is unresolved. Germline values: CDR1 SGHRS, CDR2 YFSETQ. The CDR3 runs to 14 residues. V shed 2 bases and J shed 1 base, with 9 bases lying between them. The CDR3 spells CASSFSTANTEAFF. In nucleotides, the CDR3 is TGCGCCAGCAGCTTTTCCACGGCGAACACTGAAGCTTTCTTT. The complete variable domain, with remaining parts taken from reference TRBV5-1 and TRBJ1-1, reads KAGVTQTPRYLIKTRGQQVTLSCSPISGHRSVSWYQQTPGQGLQFLFEYFSETQRNKGNFPGRFSGRQFSNSRSEMNVSTLELGDSALYLCASSFSTANTEAFFGQGTRLTVV.

This clonotype was recorded at least ten times. As DNA, the CDR3 is TGTGCCTGGAGCGAAGGGACGTACATCAATCAGCCCCAGCATTTT. Its translation: CAWSEGTYINQPQHF. The rearrangement joins TRBV30 to TRBJ1-5, with D perhaps TRBD1 (5 bases). This CDR3 is built from 15 residues. Trimming cost V 3 bases and J 3 bases, with 15 bases left between them. Per germline, CDR1 GTSNPN and CDR2 SVGIG (reference sequence).

This clonotype was recorded many times. The chain recombines TRBV7-9 with TRBJ2-7, with D unresolved. Between the trimmed V and J ends, which lost 5 bases and 0 bases, there was a span of 11 bases. Germline assignment: CDR1 SEHNR and CDR2 FQNEAQ (reference sequence). This CDR3 region has 14 residues. For the CDR3, the DNA is TGTGCCAGCAGCCCAAGTTCCGACTCCTACGAGCAGTACTTC. Encoded protein: CASSPSSDSYEQYF.

Many counts were recorded for this clonotype. Written as DNA, the CDR3 is TGTGCCAGCAGTTCTCCAGATACGCAGTATTTT. Translated, it gives CASSSPDTQYF. The rearrangement links TRBV11-2 to TRBJ2-3; the D is unclear. V lost 6 bases, J lost 4 bases, and 5 bases lay in between. This CDR3 region has 11 residues. CDR1 is SGHAT and CDR2 is FQNNGV in the germline V gene.

The table lists this clonotype with many counts. The chain uses TRBV12-3 or TRBV12-4 and TRBJ2-1; D is perhaps TRBD2 (7 bases). Trimming shortened V by 6 bases and J by 5 bases, and 23 bases separated the two germline ends. The length of the CDR3 is 17 residues. The CDR3 protein is CASSFVGGGARHNEQFF. CDR3 coding DNA: TGTGCCAGCAGCTTTGTAGGAGGGGGGGCTCGACACAATGAGCAGTTCTTC.

This clonotype was found many times. The V call is TRBV19, the J call TRBJ1-5; 7 bases fit TRBD1. Germline assignment: CDR1 LNHDA and CDR2 SQIVND (reference sequence). Germline trimming cut 7 bases from V and 4 bases from J; bases unmatched to any gene: 7. The CDR3 spans 14 residues. Here the CDR3 DNA reads TGTGCCAGTACCTTTGACAGGGATAATCAGCCCCAGCATTTT. It translates to CASTFDRDNQPQHF. Complete variable domain (other parts from reference TRBV19 and TRBJ1-5): DGGITQSPKYLFRKEGQNVTLSCEQNLNHDAMYWYRQDPGQGLRLIYYSQIVNDFQKGDIAEGYSVSREKKESFPLTVTSAQKNPTAFYLCASTFDRDNQPQHFGDGTRLSIL.

At least ten counts were recorded for this clonotype. CDR3 in amino acids: CASSLTGENTEAFF. CDR3 sequence (DNA): TGTGCCAGCAGCTTAACAGGGGAGAACACTGAAGCTTTCTTT. The chain combines TRBV7-9 with TRBJ1-1, with 7 nucleotides matching TRBD1. From germline, CDR1 is SEHNR and CDR2 FQNEAQ (reference sequence). The CDR3 covers 14 residues. V trimming: 2 bases; J trimming: 1 base; junction bases outside the gene matches: 1.

The J gene is TRBJ1-5, the V gene TRBV15; D might be TRBD1 (6 bases). Germline V gene sequence: CDR1 LNHNV, CDR2 YYDKDF (reference sequence). The CDR3 extends over 16 amino acids. Trimming took off 3 bases at V and 3 bases at J, with 15 bases between the two ends. The CDR3 DNA is TGTGCCACCAGCAGCTCTAAACAGGGATACAATCAGCCCCAGCATTTT. Its protein product is CATSSSKQGYNQPQHF. The whole variable domain, filled in from reference TRBV15 and TRBJ1-5, reads DAMVIQNPRYQVTQFGKPVTLSCSQTLNHNVMYWYQQKSSQAPKLLFHYYDKDFNNEADTPDNFQSRRPNTSFCFLDIRSPGLGDTAMYLCATSSSKQGYNQPQHFGDGTRLSIL.

This clonotype was seen repeatedly, ten times or more. For the CDR3, the DNA is TGCAGTATAGGAGCTAGCGGCACAGATACGCAGTATTTT. It yields the protein CSIGASGTDTQYF. This rearrangement joins TRBV20-1 to TRBJ2-3; D possibly corresponds to TRBD2 (6 bases). Trimming removed 8 bases from V and 1 base from J, with 13 bases in between. Germline loops: CDR1 DFQATT, CDR2 SNEGSKA (reference sequence). The CDR3 spans 13 residues.

This clonotype occurred many times. V usage is TRBV11-2 and J usage is TRBJ2-4; D is unclear. CDR1 is SGHAT, CDR2 FQNNGV, per germline. The CDR3 consists of 10 residues. CDR3 region: CAIGEYIQYF. Here the CDR3 DNA reads TGTGCGATTGGGGAATACATTCAGTACTTC.

This clonotype was seen at least ten times. The chain carries TRBV19 and TRBJ2-2, with 11 bases fitting TRBD2. Germline V gives CDR1 LNHDA, CDR2 SQIVND (reference sequence). V lost 6 bases and J lost 5; bases outside the gene matches: 2. The CDR3 is made up of 14 amino acids. CDR3 loop: CASSRTSGTGELFF. CDR3 sequence (DNA): TGTGCCAGTAGCCGGACTAGCGGGACCGGGGAGCTGTTTTTT.

This clonotype has a count of ten or more. J is TRBJ2-2 and V is TRBV30; TRBD2 is a possible D gene (6 bases). The CDR3 consists of 14 residues. In germline, CDR1 is GTSNPN, CDR2 SVGIG (reference sequence). V was trimmed by 3 bases and J by 1 base, leaving 9 bases between them. CDR3 in amino acids: CAWSGAGNTGELFF. For the CDR3, the DNA is TGTGCCTGGAGCGGAGCGGGGAACACCGGGGAGCTGTTTTTT.

This clonotype has at least ten counts. J is TRBJ2-1 and V is TRBV7-2, with 11 bases matching TRBD2. J lost 3 bases, V lost 4 bases, and 2 bases had no gene match. Germline V lookup: CDR1 SGHTA, CDR2 FQGNSA. The CDR3 has 15 amino acids. CDR3 in DNA: TGTGCCAGCAGCTGGGGACTAGCGGTCTACAATGAGCAGTTCTTC. As protein: CASSWGLAVYNEQFF.

The table lists this clonotype with a few counts. The chain couples TRBV12-3 or TRBV12-4 to TRBJ1-5; no definite D call. The CDR3 sequence is 13 residues long. V was shortened by 2 bases and J by 6 bases, with 8 bases between the two germline ends. The CDR3 here is CASSLTLLQPQHF. CDR3 DNA sequence: TGTGCCAGCAGTTTAACGCTTCTTCAGCCCCAGCATTTT.

This clonotype was detected only a few times. The chain links TRBV18 to TRBJ2-7, with TRBD1 as a possible D gene (5 bases). Trimming left V 6 bases short and J 1 base short, with 13 bases between. Germline values: CDR1 KGHSH, CDR2 LQKENI. The CDR3 loop spans 14 amino acids. The CDR3 region has the DNA TGTGCCAGCTCGCAAGAACAGGTGTCCTACGAGCAGTACTTC. As protein: CASSQEQVSYEQYF.

This clonotype has ten or more counts. The V and J genes are TRBV18 and TRBJ1-1; tentatively, D is TRBD1 (5 bases). CDR1 and CDR2 from the germline V gene are KGHSH and LQKENI. The CDR3 sequence is 17 residues long. Trimming took off 0 bases at V and 2 bases at J, with 16 bases between the two ends. CDR3 protein: CASSPPNIGQVNTEAFF. Written as DNA, the CDR3 is TGTGCCAGCTCACCACCCAATATAGGACAAGTCAACACTGAAGCTTTCTTT.

About this clonotype: One end of the junction does not line up with germline, which may come from a read error. The V and J genes are TRBV6-5 and TRBJ1-1; D not resolved. The CDR3 spans 12 residues. Germline V gene sequence: CDR1 MNHEY, CDR2 SVGAGI. The CDR3 DNA sequence: TGTGCCAGCAGTTATGGGAACTCTGAAGCTTTCTTT. Translating it yields CASSYGNSEAFF.

This clonotype was counted many times. This sequence joins TRBV7-6 and TRBJ2-7; D uncertain. Germline V gene lookup returns CDR1 SGHVS and CDR2 FNYEAQ. This CDR3 region has 14 residues. The V end was cut by 5 bases, the J end by 1 base, with 12 bases between. CDR3 loop: CASSATFDSYEQYF. In DNA, the CDR3 is TGTGCCAGCAGCGCGACCTTTGATTCCTACGAGCAGTACTTC.

This clonotype was recorded at least ten times. J is TRBJ2-2 and V is TRBV7-9; D is perhaps TRBD2 (5 bases). From germline, CDR1 is SEHNR and CDR2 FQNEAQ (reference sequence). This CDR3 spans 15 amino acids. V lost 1 base and J lost 4, with 10 bases in between. The DNA of the CDR3 is TGTGCCAGCAGCTTAGTTGGAGGCAGCACCGGGGAGCTGTTTTTT. It yields the protein CASSLVGGSTGELFF.